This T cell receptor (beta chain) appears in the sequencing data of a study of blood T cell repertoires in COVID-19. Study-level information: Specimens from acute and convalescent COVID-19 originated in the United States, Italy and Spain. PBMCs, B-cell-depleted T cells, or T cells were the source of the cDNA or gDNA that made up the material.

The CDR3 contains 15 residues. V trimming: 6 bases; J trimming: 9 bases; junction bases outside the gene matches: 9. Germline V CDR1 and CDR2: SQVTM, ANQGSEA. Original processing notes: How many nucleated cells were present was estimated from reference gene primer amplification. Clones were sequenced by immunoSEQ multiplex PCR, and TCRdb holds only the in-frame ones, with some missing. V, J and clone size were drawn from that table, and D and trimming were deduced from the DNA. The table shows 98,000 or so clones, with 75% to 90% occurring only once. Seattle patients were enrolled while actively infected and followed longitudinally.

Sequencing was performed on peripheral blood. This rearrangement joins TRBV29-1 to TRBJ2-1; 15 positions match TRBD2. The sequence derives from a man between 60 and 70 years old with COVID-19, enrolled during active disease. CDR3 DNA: TGCAGCGTGGGGGGACTAGCGGGAGGAAGGAGTGAGCAGTTCTTC. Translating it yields CSVGGLAGGRSEQFF.